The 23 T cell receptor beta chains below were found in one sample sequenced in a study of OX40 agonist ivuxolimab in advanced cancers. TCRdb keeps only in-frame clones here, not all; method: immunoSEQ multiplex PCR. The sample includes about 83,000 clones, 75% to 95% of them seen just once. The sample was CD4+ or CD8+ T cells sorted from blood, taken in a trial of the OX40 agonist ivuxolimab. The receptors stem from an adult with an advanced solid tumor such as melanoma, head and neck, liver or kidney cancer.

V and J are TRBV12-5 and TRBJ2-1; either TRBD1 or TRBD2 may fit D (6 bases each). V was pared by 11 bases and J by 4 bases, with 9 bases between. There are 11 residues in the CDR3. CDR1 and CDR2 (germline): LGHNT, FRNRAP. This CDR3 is CASGAYNEQFF. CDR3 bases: TGTGCTTCGGGGGCATACAATGAGCAGTTCTTC.

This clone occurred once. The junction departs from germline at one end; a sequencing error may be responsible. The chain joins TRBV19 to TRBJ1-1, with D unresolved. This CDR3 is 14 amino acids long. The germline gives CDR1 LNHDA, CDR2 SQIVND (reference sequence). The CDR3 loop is CASSIGFMNTEAFF. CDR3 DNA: TGTGCCAGTAGCATAGGTTTTATGAACACTGAAGCTTTCTTT.

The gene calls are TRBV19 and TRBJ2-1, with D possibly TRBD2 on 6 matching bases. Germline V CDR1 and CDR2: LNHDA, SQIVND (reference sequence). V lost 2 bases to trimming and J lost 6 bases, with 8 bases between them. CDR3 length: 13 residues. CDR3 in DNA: TGTGCCAGTAGTATATATAGCGGCAATGAGCAGTTCTTC. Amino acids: CASSIYSGNEQFF.

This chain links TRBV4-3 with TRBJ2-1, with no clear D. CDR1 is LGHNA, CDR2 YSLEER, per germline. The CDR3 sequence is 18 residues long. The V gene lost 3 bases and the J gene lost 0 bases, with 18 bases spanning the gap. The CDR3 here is CASSQGSSGPASYNEQFF. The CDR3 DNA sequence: TGCGCCAGCAGCCAGGGGTCATCGGGCCCCGCCTCCTACAATGAGCAGTTCTTC.

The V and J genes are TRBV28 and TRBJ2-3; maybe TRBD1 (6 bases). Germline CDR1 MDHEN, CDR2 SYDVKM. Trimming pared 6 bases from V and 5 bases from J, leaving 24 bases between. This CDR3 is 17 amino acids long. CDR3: CASSPGWAGVPQDTQYF. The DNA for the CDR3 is TGTGCCAGCAGCCCTGGTTGGGCAGGGGTTCCGCAAGATACGCAGTATTTT.

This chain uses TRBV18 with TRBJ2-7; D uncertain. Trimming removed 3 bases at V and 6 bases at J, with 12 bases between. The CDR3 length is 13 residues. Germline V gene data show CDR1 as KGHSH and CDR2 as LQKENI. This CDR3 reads CASSPGAAAEQYV. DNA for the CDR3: TGTGCCAGCTCACCGGGCGCAGCAGCCGAGCAGTACGTC.

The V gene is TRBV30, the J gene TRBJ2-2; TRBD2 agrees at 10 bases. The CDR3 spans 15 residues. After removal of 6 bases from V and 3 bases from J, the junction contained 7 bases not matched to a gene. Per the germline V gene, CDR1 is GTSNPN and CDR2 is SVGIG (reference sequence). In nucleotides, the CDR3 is TGTGCCTGCGAACTAGCGGGGACGTACACCGGGGAGCTGTTTTTT. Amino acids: CACELAGTYTGELFF.

CDR3 region: CASSYAKGSNQPQHF. The CDR3 DNA is TGCGCCAGCAGCTACGCGAAGGGTAGCAATCAGCCCCAGCATTTT. The chain employs TRBV4-1 and TRBJ1-5; D is unclear. CDR3 size: 15 residues. CDR1 is MGHRA and CDR2 is YSYEKL in the germline V gene. V lost 5 bases and J lost 0, with 11 bases in between.

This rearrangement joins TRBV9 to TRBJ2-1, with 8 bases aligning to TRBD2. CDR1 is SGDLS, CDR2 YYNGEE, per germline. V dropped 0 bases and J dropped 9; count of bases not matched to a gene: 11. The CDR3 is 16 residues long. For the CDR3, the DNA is TGTGCCAGCAGCGTAGAGGGCGTTTCCGGGAGGGGTGAGCAGTTCTTC. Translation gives CASSVEGVSGRGEQFF.

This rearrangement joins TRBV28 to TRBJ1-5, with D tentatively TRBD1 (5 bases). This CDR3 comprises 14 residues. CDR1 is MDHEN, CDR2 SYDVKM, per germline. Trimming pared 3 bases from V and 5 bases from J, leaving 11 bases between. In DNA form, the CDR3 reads TGTGCCAGCAGTTTGGGCAGGGACGATCAGCCCCAGCATTTT. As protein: CASSLGRDDQPQHF.

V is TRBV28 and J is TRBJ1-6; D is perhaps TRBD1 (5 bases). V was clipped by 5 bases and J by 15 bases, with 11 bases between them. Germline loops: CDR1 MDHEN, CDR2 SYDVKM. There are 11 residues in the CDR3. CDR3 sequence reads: CASSPDNRLHF. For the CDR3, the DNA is TGTGCCAGCAGTCCGGACAATCGCCTCCACTTT.

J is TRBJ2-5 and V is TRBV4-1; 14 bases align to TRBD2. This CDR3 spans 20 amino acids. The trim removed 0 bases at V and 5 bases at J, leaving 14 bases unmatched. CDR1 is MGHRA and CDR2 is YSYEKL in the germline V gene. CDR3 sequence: CASSQDGSGLAGGDQETQYF. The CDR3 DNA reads TGCGCCAGCAGCCAAGATGGCTCAGGACTAGCGGGAGGAGATCAGGAGACCCAGTACTTC.

CDR3 sequence reads: CATRGVRSSREGYTF. CDR3 bases: TGTGCCACTAGAGGGGTAAGGTCTTCAAGAGAGGGCTACACCTTC. The rearrangement uses TRBV19 and TRBJ1-2; the D gene is possibly TRBD1 (5 bases). The CDR3 sequence is 15 residues long. Trimming pared 10 bases from V and 8 bases from J, leaving 26 bases between. Germline V gene data show CDR1 as LNHDA and CDR2 as SQIVND (reference sequence).

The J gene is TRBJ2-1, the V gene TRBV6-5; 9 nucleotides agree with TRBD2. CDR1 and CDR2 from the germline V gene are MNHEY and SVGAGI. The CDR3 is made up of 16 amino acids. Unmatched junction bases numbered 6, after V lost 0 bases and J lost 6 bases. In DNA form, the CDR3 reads TGTGCCAGCAGTTACTCTTGGCTAGCGGGGAGCAATGAGCAGTTCTTC. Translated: CASSYSWLAGSNEQFF.

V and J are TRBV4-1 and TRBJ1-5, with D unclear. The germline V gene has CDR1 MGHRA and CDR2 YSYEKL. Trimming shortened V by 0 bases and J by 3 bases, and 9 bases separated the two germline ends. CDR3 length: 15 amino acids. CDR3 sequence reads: CASSQDENDNQPQHF. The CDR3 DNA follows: TGCGCCAGCAGCCAAGATGAAAACGACAATCAGCCCCAGCATTTT.

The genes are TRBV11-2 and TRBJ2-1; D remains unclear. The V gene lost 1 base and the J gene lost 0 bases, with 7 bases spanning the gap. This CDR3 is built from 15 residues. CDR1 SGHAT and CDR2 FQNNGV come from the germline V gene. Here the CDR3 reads CASSLAFGSYNEQFF. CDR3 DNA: TGTGCCAGCAGCTTAGCTTTCGGCTCCTACAATGAGCAGTTCTTC.

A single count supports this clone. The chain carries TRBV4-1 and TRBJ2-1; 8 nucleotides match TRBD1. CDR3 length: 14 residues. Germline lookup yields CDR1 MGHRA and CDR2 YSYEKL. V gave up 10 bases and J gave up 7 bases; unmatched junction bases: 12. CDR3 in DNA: TGCGCCACCGCGGACAGGGCAGGAGTGAATGAGCAGTTCTTC. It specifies CATADRAGVNEQFF.

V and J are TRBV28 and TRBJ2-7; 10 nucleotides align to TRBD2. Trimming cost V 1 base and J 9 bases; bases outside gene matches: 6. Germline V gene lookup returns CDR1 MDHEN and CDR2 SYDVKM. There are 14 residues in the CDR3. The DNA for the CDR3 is TGTGCCAGCAGTTTATTCCCTAGCGGGAGTGGGCAGTACGTC. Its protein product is CASSLFPSGSGQYV.

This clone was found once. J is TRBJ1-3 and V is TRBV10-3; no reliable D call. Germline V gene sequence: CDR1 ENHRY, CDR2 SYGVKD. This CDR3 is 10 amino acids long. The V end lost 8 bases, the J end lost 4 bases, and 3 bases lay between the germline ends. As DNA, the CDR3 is TGTGCCATCGGGGGAAACACCATATATTTT. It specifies CAIGGNTIYF.

The CDR3 region has the DNA TGTGCCAGCAGTTATTCGACAGGGGGCAGTTCACCCCTCCACTTT. It yields the protein CASSYSTGGSSPLHF. V gene TRBV6-6 combines with J gene TRBJ1-6; TRBD1 agrees at 10 bases. The CDR3 is made up of 15 amino acids. Losses at the gene ends were 3 bases for V and 9 bases for J; bases not matched to a gene: 5. Germline assignment: CDR1 MNHNY and CDR2 SVGAGI (reference sequence).

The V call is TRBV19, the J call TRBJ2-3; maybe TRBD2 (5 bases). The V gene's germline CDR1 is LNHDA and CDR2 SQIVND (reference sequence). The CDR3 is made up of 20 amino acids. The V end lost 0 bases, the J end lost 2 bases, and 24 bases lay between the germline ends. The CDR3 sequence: CASSIDASRPFGLLTDTQYF. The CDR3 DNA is TGTGCCAGTAGTATAGATGCTTCTAGACCCTTCGGACTCCTCACAGATACGCAGTATTTT.

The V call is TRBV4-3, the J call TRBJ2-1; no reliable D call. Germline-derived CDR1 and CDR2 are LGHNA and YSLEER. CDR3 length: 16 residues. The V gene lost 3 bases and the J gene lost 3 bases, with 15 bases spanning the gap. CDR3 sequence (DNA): TGCGCCAGCAGCCAGGACCCATACCCGGGCTACAATGAGCAGTTCTTC. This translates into CASSQDPYPGYNEQFF.

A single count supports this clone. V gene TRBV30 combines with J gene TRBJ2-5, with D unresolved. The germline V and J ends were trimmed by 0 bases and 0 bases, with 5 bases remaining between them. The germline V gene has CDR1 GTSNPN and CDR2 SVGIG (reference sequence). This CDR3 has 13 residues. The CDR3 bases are TGTGCCTGGAGTGTCTTGGACCAAGAGACCCAGTACTTC. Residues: CAWSVLDQETQYF.